Presented here are 15 T cell receptor delta chains from one specimen sequenced in a study of DNA immune sequencing with unique molecular identifiers (dated by TCRdb to 2018 to 2020). The library relied on multiplex PCR. The sequencing machine was an Illumina MiniSeq. A 32-plex assay amplified the genomic DNA, with primers for all 8 TRDV and 4 TRDJ genes spanning the CDR3. A 12-nucleotide UMI was added during roughly 3 barcoding PCR cycles, followed by a second PCR with Illumina adapter primers. After TCRdb called clones again from the public reads with CATT, rows with identical DNA were merged. Within this sample are about 680 delta-chain clones, with around 17% of them counted one time only. Clones ranked in the top ten supply about 80% of the sample. Sequences were obtained from gamma-delta T cells from PBMCs. The receptors come from a human donor in good health.

Worth noting for this clone: A far more abundant clone sits one base away, making this likely a read error. Additional DNA sequences in this sample encode the identical CDR3. CDR3 coding DNA: TGTGCCTGTGACACCGTAACTCCCAATCGGTCTGATAAACTCATCTTT. Its protein is CACDTVTPNRSDKLIF. This chain links TRDV2 with TRDJ1; D is undetermined. V lost 0 bases and J lost 5, with 18 bases in between. This CDR3 contains 16 residues. Germline CDR1 is GEAIGNYY and CDR2 is EKD.

Regarding this clone: A far larger clone is just one base off, so this is likely a read error. The sample carries other DNA sequences with the same CDR3. The genes are TRDV2 and TRDJ1; D unclear. V was shortened by 1 base and J by 9 bases, with 17 bases between the two germline ends. In germline, CDR1 is GEAIGNYY, CDR2 EKD. This CDR3 has 14 amino acids. CDR3: CACDTVEVRRELIF. As DNA, the CDR3 is TGTGCCTGTGACACTGTAGAAGTCAGGCGGGAACTCATCTTT.

This clone was detected a few times. This probably arose from a read error, given a far larger clone one base away. Other nucleotide sequences in the sample specify the same CDR3. The genes are TRDV2 and TRDJ1; 9 nucleotides align to TRDD3. Unmatched junction bases numbered 24, after V lost 8 bases and J lost 0 bases. Germline CDR1 GEAIGNYY, CDR2 EKD. This CDR3 comprises 20 residues. Written as DNA, the CDR3 is TGTGCCTCCCCACCTACAATTACTGGGGGAACTACCCTTAACACCGATAAACTCATCTTT. Protein sequence: CASPPTITGGTTLNTDKLIF.

For this clone: Given a far larger clone just one base away, this is likely a sequencing read error. Other nucleotide sequences in the sample specify the same CDR3. This chain joins TRDV3 and TRDJ1; D call uncertain. The CDR3 contains 16 residues. Germline CDR1 reads TVYSNPD; CDR2 reads GDNSRS (reference sequence). Written as DNA, the CDR3 is TGTGCTTTTTTCGGCTTAGGCGGTGGGCTTGCCGATAAACTCATCTTT. This codes for CAFFGLGGGLADKLIF.

Worth noting for this clone: The translation of this DNA and the TCRdb protein of a much larger clone differ at residue 11, probably owing to a read error; the protein shown here is translated from the DNA. This chain uses TRDV1 with TRDJ1; 12 bases are a match to TRDD3. The J gene, left out of TCRdb, was set here by checking the DNA against germline. The CDR3 extends over 26 amino acids. The germline V gene has CDR1 TSWWSYY and CDR2 QGS. V lost 5 bases to trimming and J lost 1 base; unmatched junction nucleotides: 35. CDR3 sequence reads: CALGHGECLLQLATGGYKFSTDKLIF. The DNA of the CDR3 is TGTGCTCTTGGGCATGGAGAGTGCCTTCTTCAGCTAGCTACTGGGGGATACAAATTCTCCACCGATAAACTCATCTTT.

This clone was seen only a few times. TCRdb shows a much larger clone's protein in place of this DNA's translation, and the two differ at residue 4, likely through a read error; the protein shown is translated from the DNA. The chain employs TRDV3 and TRDJ1; 10 nucleotides line up with TRDD3. The CDR3 is made up of 16 amino acids. In germline, CDR1 is TVYSNPD, CDR2 GDNSRS (reference sequence). The V gene end was trimmed by 2 bases and the J gene end by 3 bases; junction bases not matched to a gene: 12. The CDR3 DNA is TGTGCCTTTTTTGCCGGGGGATACGAGGTACCCGATAAACTCATCTTT. It specifies CAFFAGGYEVPDKLIF.

This clone appeared a few times. A far more abundant clone sits one base away, making this likely a read error. V usage is TRDV1 and J usage is TRDJ1, with TRDD3 as a possible D gene (8 bases). TCRdb records no J gene; here it was assigned by comparing the DNA to germline. The ends were cut back, 5 bases at V and 4 bases at J, with 41 bases in the middle. The CDR3 is 23 residues long. Germline V CDR1 and CDR2: TSWWSYY, QGS. CDR3 residues: CALGSPSLPLYWGLALYIDKLIF. The CDR3 DNA sequence: TGTGCTCTTGGGTCCCCTTCCCTTCCTCTCTACTGGGGGCTCGCCTTGTACATCGATAAACTCATCTTT.

This clone appeared a few times. The chain has TRDV1 and TRDJ1; 7 bases align to TRDD3. The J gene is not listed in TCRdb, so it was assigned here from a DNA match to germline. Germline V CDR1 and CDR2: TSWWSYY, QGS. The CDR3 runs 21 residues. V was clipped by 0 bases and J by 0 bases; unmatched bases: 19. The CDR3 DNA reads TGTGCTCTTGGGGAACTAGCCGCCCTACCGTACTGGGGACGGTACACCGATAAACTCATCTTT. This gives the protein CALGELAALPYWGRYTDKLIF.

This clone has more than one count but fewer than ten. A far larger clone is one base from this, pointing to a likely read error. V is TRDV2 and J is TRDJ1; 7 nucleotides line up with TRDD3. Trimming removed 8 bases from V and 0 bases from J; junction bases left unmatched: 26. The CDR3 sequence is 20 residues long. Germline V gene sequence: CDR1 GEAIGNYY, CDR2 EKD. The CDR3 DNA follows: TGTGCCTCCCCACCTACAATTACTGGGGCGACTACCCTTAACACCGATAAACTCATCTTT. This translates into CASPPTITGATTLNTDKLIF.

With respect to this clone: A read error likely explains why the TCRdb protein, taken from a much larger clone, differs from this DNA's translation at residue 11; the protein shown is translated from the DNA. The chain couples TRDV3 to TRDJ1; D not resolved. The CDR3 is made up of 16 amino acids. Trimming took off 2 bases at V and 2 bases at J, with 21 bases between the two ends. Germline CDR1 reads TVYSNPD; CDR2 reads GDNSRS (reference sequence). The CDR3 sequence is CAFFGLGGGLTDKLIF. The DNA for the CDR3 is TGTGCCTTTTTCGGCTTAGGCGGTGGGCTTACCGATAAACTCATCTTT.

In its sample, this clone is medium-sized (0.01 to 0.1%). This rearrangement joins TRDV2 to TRDJ1; 9 bases are a match to TRDD3. With V trimmed by 3 bases and J by 3 bases, 13 bases remained unmatched. The germline V gene has CDR1 GEAIGNYY and CDR2 EKD. The CDR3 is 17 amino acids. The CDR3 DNA follows: TGTGCCTGTGACTCCGTCGGCGGGGGATACTGGTCCGATAAACTCATCTTT. It yields the protein CACDSVGGGYWSDKLIF.

A remark on this clone: The protein recorded in TCRdb matches a much larger clone and deviates from this DNA's translation at residue 4, suggesting a read error; the protein here is obtained by translating the DNA. The rearrangement joins TRDV1 to TRDJ1; the match to TRDD3 covers 9 bases. TCRdb supplies no J gene; here it was assigned by aligning the nucleotide sequence to germline. Germline lookup yields CDR1 TSWWSYY and CDR2 QGS. This CDR3 contains 24 residues. The CDR3 spells CALAELSRGHPLGDRGRYTDKLIF. The CDR3 coding sequence is TGTGCTCTTGCGGAACTGTCTAGAGGTCACCCGCTGGGGGATCGAGGAAGGTACACCGATAAACTCATCTTT.

Turning to this clone: One base separates it from a far larger clone, so it is likely a read error. Other DNA sequences in this sample translate to the same CDR3. The chain carries TRDV1 and TRDJ1; the match to TRDD3 covers 8 bases. TCRdb carries no J gene annotation; the J gene was assigned here by matching the DNA with germline. This CDR3 comprises 23 residues. The V gene's germline CDR1 is TSWWSYY and CDR2 QGS. V gave up 0 bases and J gave up 8 bases; unmatched junction bases: 32. CDR3 region: CALGELVTPSSGGYPIFCEKLIF. CDR3 nucleotide sequence: TGTGCTCTTGGGGAACTAGTCACGCCTTCTTCCGGGGGATATCCTATTTTCTGCGAAAAACTCATCTTT.

Notes on this clone: The amino acid sequence in TCRdb belongs to a much larger clone and departs from this DNA's translation at residue 13, likely a sequencing read error; the sequence shown is translated from the DNA. The chain recombines TRDV1 with TRDJ1; no clear D gene. The J gene was not available in TCRdb and was assigned here by matching the DNA to germline segments. The CDR3 contains 24 residues. The germline gives CDR1 TSWWSYY, CDR2 QGS. Trimming shortened V by 0 bases and J by 0 bases, and 35 bases separated the two germline ends. The CDR3 sequence: CALGELSRGHPLVDRGRYTDKLIF. CDR3 sequence (DNA): TGTGCTCTTGGGGAACTGTCTAGAGGTCACCCGCTGGTGGATCGAGGAAGGTACACCGATAAACTCATCTTT.

Notes on this clone: A read error may be the cause here, since a much bigger clone is one base away. The same CDR3 arises from other DNA sequences in this sample as well. This chain links TRDV2 with TRDJ3, with D perhaps TRDD3 (6 bases). Trimming took 2 bases from V and 1 from J, leaving 14 bases between them. Germline CDR1 is GEAIGNYY and CDR2 is EKD. This CDR3 region has 18 residues. The CDR3 region is CACDIVLGSSWDTRQMFF. The DNA of the CDR3 is TGTGCCTGTGACATCGTACTGGGAAGTTCCTGGGACACCCGACAGATGTTTTTC.